The 25 T cell receptor beta chains below come from one sample, sequenced in a study of blood T cells in healthy people across ages. Primed by a sample-barcoded 5' primer and a J-beta primer mix, a second PCR proceeded for roughly 7 to 11 cycles. TCRdb recomputed calls from the 5' RACE reads with MiXCR, one row per CDR3 protein. The sample includes roughly 900,000 distinct CDR3 sequences, 25% to 35% of them seen just once. Sequencing input: blood. These TCRs come from an elderly woman in good health.

This clonotype was picked up a small number of times. A much larger clone sits a single nucleotide away, making a read error possible. V is TRBV7-9 and J is TRBJ2-7, with D possibly being TRBD1 (6 bases). V was cut by 1 base and J by 7 bases, with 14 bases left in between. Germline CDR1 is SEHNR and CDR2 is FQNEAQ (reference sequence). This CDR3 has 14 residues. The CDR3 reads CASSLEVAGDEQYF. CDR3 coding DNA: TGTGCCAGCAGCTTAGAGGTCGCAGGGGATGAGCAGTACTTC. The full variable domain, completed using reference TRBV7-9 and TRBJ2-7, is DTGVSQNPRHKITKRGQNVTFRCDPISEHNRLYWYRQTLGQGPEFLTYFQNEAQLEKSRLLSDRFSAERPKGSFSTLEIQRTEQGDSAMYLCASSLEVAGDEQYFGPGTRLTVT.

On this clonotype: A much bigger clone sits one base away, suggesting this may be a read error. The chain has TRBV20-1 and TRBJ2-1; D may be TRBD1 or TRBD2 (7 bases each). The germline CDR1 and CDR2 sequences are DFQATT and SNEGSKA (reference sequence). The CDR3 is made up of 15 amino acids. CDR3: CSAHRGGPSYNEQVF. The CDR3 DNA is TGCAGTGCCCACAGGGGAGGGCCCTCCTACAATGAGCAGGTCTTC.

The genes are TRBV2 and TRBJ1-1, with unresolved D. V lost 6 bases to trimming and J lost 1 base, with 12 bases between them. This CDR3 comprises 14 residues. Germline lookup yields CDR1 SNHLY and CDR2 FYNNEI. The CDR3 sequence is CASSLLPRNTEAFF. CDR3 bases: TGTGCCAGCAGCTTACTCCCGAGGAACACTGAAGCTTTCTTT.

This chain uses TRBV19 with TRBJ2-3; no clear D gene. V was cut by 7 bases and J by 2 bases, with 13 bases left in between. This CDR3 comprises 14 residues. From germline, CDR1 is LNHDA and CDR2 SQIVND (reference sequence). The DNA for the CDR3 is TGTGCCAGTAAGGTCGGGCCCAACACAGATACGCAGTATTTT. Amino acids: CASKVGPNTDTQYF.

V is TRBV29-1 and J is TRBJ2-5, with a tentative D call TRBD2 (6 bases). Germline lookup yields CDR1 SQVTM and CDR2 ANQGSEA. Trimming removed 0 bases from V and 5 bases from J, with 19 bases in between. The CDR3 runs 16 residues. CDR3 residues: CSVEDLSGASDETQYF. In nucleotides, the CDR3 is TGCAGCGTTGAAGACCTGAGTGGGGCTAGCGACGAGACCCAGTACTTC.

This clonotype was picked up a small number of times. The chain links TRBV27 to TRBJ2-4, with D possibly matching TRBD2 (5 bases). In germline, CDR1 is MNHEY, CDR2 SMNVEV (reference sequence). This CDR3 is 16 amino acids long. Trimming cost V 8 bases and J 0 bases, with 17 bases left between them. CDR3 nucleotides: TGTGCCAGCGCCTGGGAGAGACCAATAGCCAAAAACATTCAGTACTTC. The encoded protein is CASAWERPIAKNIQYF.

The rearrangement joins TRBV5-1 to TRBJ2-3; TRBD1 is a possible D gene (5 bases). V lost 1 base and J lost 4, with 10 bases in between. The CDR3 length is 14 residues. Germline values: CDR1 SGHRS, CDR2 YFSETQ. CDR3 nucleotides: TGCGCCAGCAGCTTGCGCCTAGGGGCAGATACGCAGTATTTT. Amino acid sequence: CASSLRLGADTQYF.

This clonotype was seen many times. The V gene is TRBV11-2, the J gene TRBJ2-6; TRBD1 matches at 7 bases. Unmatched junction bases numbered 6, after V lost 4 bases and J lost 0 bases. CDR1 is SGHAT and CDR2 is FQNNGV in the germline V gene. The CDR3 covers 17 residues. CDR3 in amino acids: CASSSRAGGSGANVLTF. CDR3 nucleotide sequence: TGTGCCAGCAGCTCCCGGGCAGGGGGCTCTGGGGCCAACGTCCTGACTTTC. The full variable domain, with the rest looked up from reference TRBV11-2 and TRBJ2-6, is EAGVAQSPRYKIIEKRQSVAFWCNPISGHATLYWYQQILGQGPKLLIQFQNNGVVDDSQLPKDRFSAERLKGVDSTLKIQPAKLEDSAVYLCASSSRAGGSGANVLTFGAGSRLTVL.

This clonotype appeared a few times. This chain links TRBV5-1 with TRBJ1-2; TRBD1 is a possible D gene (5 bases). The V gene lost 0 bases and the J gene lost 8 bases, with 14 bases spanning the gap. CDR3 length: 14 amino acids. Germline V gives CDR1 SGHRS, CDR2 YFSETQ. Written as DNA, the CDR3 is TGCGCCAGCAGCTTGGAGTCCGGGGCGGGGGGCTACACCTTC. Its translation: CASSLESGAGGYTF.

A note on this clonotype: One base away lies a much larger clone, so this may be a sequencing read error. The chain joins TRBV24-1 to TRBJ2-3, with D possibly matching TRBD2 (5 bases). CDR1 is KGHDR and CDR2 is SFDVKD in the germline V gene. This CDR3 is 15 amino acids long. V was clipped by 4 bases and J by 8 bases, with 18 bases between them. The CDR3 sequence: CATSDTGMASLTQYF. The CDR3, as DNA: TGTGCCACCAGTGACACCGGGATGGCAAGCCTTACGCAGTATTTT.

This clonotype was seen only once. The V gene is TRBV5-1, the J gene TRBJ2-5; 8 nucleotides agree with TRBD1. Germline lookup yields CDR1 SGHRS and CDR2 YFSETQ. The junction had 6 bases not matched to a gene; V was cut back by 0 bases and J by 2 bases. The CDR3 spans 16 residues. The CDR3 here is CASSLGPGQGQETQYF. The CDR3 coding sequence is TGCGCCAGCAGCTTGGGCCCCGGACAGGGACAAGAGACCCAGTACTTC.

As to this clonotype: A read error is possible here, since a much larger clone lies one base away. The chain recombines TRBV7-8 with TRBJ1-6; the D gene is possibly TRBD1 (6 bases). The CDR3 is 15 residues long. The V gene's germline CDR1 is SGHVS and CDR2 FQNEAQ. The chain's CDR3 is CAGSDRSSYNSPLHF. The CDR3 region has the DNA TGTGCCGGCAGCGACAGGAGCTCCTATAATTCACCCCTCCACTTT.

There are a few counts of this clonotype. V gene TRBV20-1 combines with J gene TRBJ1-1; TRBD1 is a possible D gene (6 bases). Trimming left V 0 bases short and J 5 bases short, with 25 bases between. The CDR3 sequence is 18 residues long. CDR1 and CDR2 (germline): DFQATT, SNEGSKA (reference sequence). As DNA, the CDR3 is TGCAGTGCTAGAGATGGACGTCCATCCGGACAGATCGAGACTGAAGCTTTCTTT. Its translation: CSARDGRPSGQIETEAFF.

For this clonotype: A read error may explain this, as a much larger clone is one base away. The chain employs TRBV11-2 and TRBJ2-6, with D possibly called TRBD1 or TRBD2 (5 bases each). The CDR3 totals 16 residues. The germline V gene encodes CDR1 SGHAT and CDR2 FQNNGV. This chain's CDR3 is CASSYLLGIGANVRTF. The DNA for the CDR3 is TGTGCCAGCAGTTATCTACTCGGGATTGGGGCCAACGTCCGGACTTTC.

The chain joins TRBV5-1 to TRBJ1-1; maybe TRBD1 (5 bases). The CDR3 is made up of 14 amino acids. The germline V gene has CDR1 SGHRS and CDR2 YFSETQ. Trimming removed 4 bases at V and 2 bases at J, with 12 bases between. CDR3 protein: CASSPPGDNTEAFF. In nucleotides, the CDR3 is TGCGCCAGCAGCCCCCCGGGGGATAACACTGAAGCTTTCTTT. Combining the CDR3 with reference TRBV5-1 and TRBJ1-1 gives the whole variable domain KAGVTQTPRYLIKTRGQQVTLSCSPISGHRSVSWYQQTPGQGLQFLFEYFSETQRNKGNFPGRFSGRQFSNSRSEMNVSTLELGDSALYLCASSPPGDNTEAFFGQGTRLTVV.

This clonotype appeared many times. This chain uses TRBV6-2 or TRBV6-3 with TRBJ2-1; D unresolved. CDR1 is MNHEY, CDR2 SVGEGT, per germline. V gave up 8 bases and J gave up 4 bases, with 12 bases separating them. This CDR3 has 13 amino acids. As DNA, the CDR3 is TGTGCCAGCGTTCCGTCTGGGTACAATGAGCAGTTCTTC. Translated: CASVPSGYNEQFF.

Ten or more counts support this clonotype. The chain is built from TRBV28 and TRBJ2-7; 10 nucleotides agree with TRBD1. The CDR3 is 16 residues long. The V and J ends lost 4 bases and 5 bases, in that order; junction bases with no gene match: 11. Germline values: CDR1 MDHEN, CDR2 SYDVKM. CDR3 DNA sequence: TGTGCCAGCAGTTCGTCCGGGACAGGGGTATCGGACGAGCAGTACTTC. It codes for CASSSSGTGVSDEQYF.

Ten or more counts support this clonotype. The chain links TRBV5-1 to TRBJ2-1; either TRBD1 or TRBD2 may fit D (5 bases each). Germline V CDR1 and CDR2: SGHRS, YFSETQ. Trimming pared 4 bases from V and 15 bases from J, leaving 17 bases between. This CDR3 has 12 residues. CDR3 DNA sequence: TGCGCCAGCAGCAGGTCCCGGGACCACCGGTTCTTC. Encoded protein: CASSRSRDHRFF.

This clonotype was seen ten or more times. The chain recombines TRBV28 with TRBJ2-7, with 8 bases lining up with TRBD1. The CDR3 totals 13 residues. Germline V gene data show CDR1 as MDHEN and CDR2 as SYDVKM. J was trimmed by 3 bases and V by 8 bases; bases with no gene match: 6. CDR3 nucleotide sequence: TGTGCCAGCGGCGAGACAGGGGTCTACGAGCAGTACTTC. Translating gives CASGETGVYEQYF.

About this clonotype itself: This sequence may be a read error, since a much larger clone differs from it by one base. The chain has TRBV6-6 and TRBJ1-5; D not certain. The DNA end is a closer match to TRBJ2-3, so the J assignment may be wrong. Germline lookup yields CDR1 MNHNY and CDR2 SVGAGI (reference sequence). The CDR3 spans 14 residues. The CDR3 coding sequence is TGTGCCAGCAGTTACGACGGTACAAATCAGCCCCAGTATTTT. Translation gives CASSYDGTNQPQYF.

Notes on this clonotype: At one end, the junction sequence differs from germline, possibly due to a read error. V usage is TRBV11-2 and J usage is TRBJ2-5; tentatively, D is TRBD1 or TRBD2 (5 bases each). The J call may be wrong; the DNA end is better matched by TRBJ2-7. This CDR3 spans 12 amino acids. Germline lookup yields CDR1 SGHAT and CDR2 FQNNGV. The CDR3 is CAGSPSGGEQYF. As DNA, the CDR3 is TGTGCCGGCAGCCCGAGTGGGGGCGAGCAGTACTTC.

This clonotype was recorded at least ten times. The chain joins TRBV18 to TRBJ2-3; no clear D. The V gene's germline CDR1 is KGHSH and CDR2 LQKENI. This CDR3 spans 11 amino acids. V was shortened by 8 bases and J by 6 bases, with 9 bases between the two germline ends. CDR3 loop: CASSPSDTQYF. In DNA form, the CDR3 reads TGTGCCAGCAGCCCCTCCGATACGCAGTATTTT.

This clonotype was seen many times. This chain connects TRBV11-3 to TRBJ2-5, with TRBD1 identical over 7 bases. Germline CDR1 reads SGHNT; CDR2 reads YENEEA. J was trimmed by 5 bases and V by 5 bases; bases with no gene match: 8. CDR3 length: 14 residues. Here the CDR3 DNA reads TGTGCCAGCAGCCTGGGACAGAAAAAGGAGACCCAGTACTTC. Residues: CASSLGQKKETQYF.

This clonotype was picked up a small number of times. The rearrangement uses TRBV7-2 and TRBJ1-4; 8 bases align to TRBD1. This CDR3 spans 14 amino acids. Looked up from germline, CDR1 is SGHTA and CDR2 is FQGNSA. V lost 5 bases and J lost 8; bases outside the gene matches: 7. DNA of the CDR3: TGTGCCAGCAGCCAGGGACAGGTGGGGGAAAAACTGTTTTTT. Amino acid sequence: CASSQGQVGEKLFF.

The V and J genes are TRBV20-1 and TRBJ2-5; D may be TRBD1 or TRBD2 (7 bases each). Germline V gene data show CDR1 as DFQATT and CDR2 as SNEGSKA (reference sequence). The CDR3 totals 13 residues. The CDR3 nucleotides read TGCAGGGCCCAGCAGGGGGGGAGAGAGACCCAGTACTTC. Its protein product is CRAQQGGRETQYF.